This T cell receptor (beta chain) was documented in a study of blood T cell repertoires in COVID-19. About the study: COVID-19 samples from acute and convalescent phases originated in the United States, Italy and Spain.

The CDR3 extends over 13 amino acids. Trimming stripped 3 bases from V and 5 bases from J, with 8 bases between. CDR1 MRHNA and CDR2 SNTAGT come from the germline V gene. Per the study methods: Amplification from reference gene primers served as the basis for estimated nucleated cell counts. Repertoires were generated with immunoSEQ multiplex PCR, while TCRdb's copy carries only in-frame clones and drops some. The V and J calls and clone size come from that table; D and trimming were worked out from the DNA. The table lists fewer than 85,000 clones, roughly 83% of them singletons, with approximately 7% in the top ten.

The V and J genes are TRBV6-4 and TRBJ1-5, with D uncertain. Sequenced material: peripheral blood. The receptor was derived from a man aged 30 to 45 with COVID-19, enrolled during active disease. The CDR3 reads CASSEALHQPQHF. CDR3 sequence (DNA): TGTGCCAGCAGTGAGGCTCTTCATCAGCCCCAGCATTTT.